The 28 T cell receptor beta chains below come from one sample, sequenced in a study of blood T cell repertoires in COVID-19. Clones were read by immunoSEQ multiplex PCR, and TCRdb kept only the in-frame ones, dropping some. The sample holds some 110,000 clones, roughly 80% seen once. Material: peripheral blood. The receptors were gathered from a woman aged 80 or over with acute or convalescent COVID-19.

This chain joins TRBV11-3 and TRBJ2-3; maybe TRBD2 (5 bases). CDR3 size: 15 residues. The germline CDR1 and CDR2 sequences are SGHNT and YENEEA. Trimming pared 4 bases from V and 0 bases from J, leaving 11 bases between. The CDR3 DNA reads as TGTGCCAGCAGCTCCCTCGGGGTTAGCACAGATACGCAGTATTTT. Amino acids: CASSSLGVSTDTQYF.

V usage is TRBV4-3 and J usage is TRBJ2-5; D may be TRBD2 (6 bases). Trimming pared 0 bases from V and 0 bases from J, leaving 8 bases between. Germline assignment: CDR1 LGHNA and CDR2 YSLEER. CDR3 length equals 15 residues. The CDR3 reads CASSQELAYQETQYF. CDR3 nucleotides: TGCGCCAGCAGCCAAGAGCTAGCGTACCAAGAGACCCAGTACTTC.

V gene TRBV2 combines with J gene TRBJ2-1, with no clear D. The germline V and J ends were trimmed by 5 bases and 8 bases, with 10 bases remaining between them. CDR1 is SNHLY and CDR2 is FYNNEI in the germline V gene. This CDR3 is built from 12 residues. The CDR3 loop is CASSPPAHEQFF. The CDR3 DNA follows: TGTGCCAGCAGTCCGCCCGCGCATGAGCAGTTCTTC.

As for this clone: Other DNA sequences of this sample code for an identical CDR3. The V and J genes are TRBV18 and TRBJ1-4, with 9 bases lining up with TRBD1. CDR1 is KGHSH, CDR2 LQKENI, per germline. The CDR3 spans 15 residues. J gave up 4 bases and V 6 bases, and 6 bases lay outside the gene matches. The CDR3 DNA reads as TGTGCCAGCTCGCCTCCGGGACAGGGTAATGAAAAACTGTTTTTT. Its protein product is CASSPPGQGNEKLFF.

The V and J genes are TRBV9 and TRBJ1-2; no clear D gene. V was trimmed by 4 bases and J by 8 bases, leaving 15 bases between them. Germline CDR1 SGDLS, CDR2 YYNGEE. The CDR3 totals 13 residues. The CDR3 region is CASSLDDFEGYTF. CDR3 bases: TGTGCCAGCAGCCTAGACGACTTCGAGGGCTACACCTTC.

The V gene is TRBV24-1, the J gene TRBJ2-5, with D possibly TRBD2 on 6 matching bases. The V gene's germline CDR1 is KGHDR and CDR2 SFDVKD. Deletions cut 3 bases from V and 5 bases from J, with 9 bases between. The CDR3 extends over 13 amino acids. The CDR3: CATSDKGRETQYF. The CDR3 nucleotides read TGTGCCACCAGTGATAAGGGGAGGGAGACCCAGTACTTC.

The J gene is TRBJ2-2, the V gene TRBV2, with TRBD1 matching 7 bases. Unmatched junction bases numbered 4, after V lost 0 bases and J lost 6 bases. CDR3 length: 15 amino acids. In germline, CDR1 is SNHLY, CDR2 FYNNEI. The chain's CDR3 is CASSEAVQGAGELFF. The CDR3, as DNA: TGTGCCAGCAGTGAAGCGGTTCAGGGGGCCGGGGAGCTGTTTTTT.

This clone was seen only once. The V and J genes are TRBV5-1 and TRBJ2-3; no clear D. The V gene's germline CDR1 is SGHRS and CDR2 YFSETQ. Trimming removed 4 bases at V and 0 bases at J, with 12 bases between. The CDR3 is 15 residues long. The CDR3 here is CASSDWMRSTDTQYF. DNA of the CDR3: TGCGCCAGCAGCGACTGGATGCGAAGCACAGATACGCAGTATTTT.

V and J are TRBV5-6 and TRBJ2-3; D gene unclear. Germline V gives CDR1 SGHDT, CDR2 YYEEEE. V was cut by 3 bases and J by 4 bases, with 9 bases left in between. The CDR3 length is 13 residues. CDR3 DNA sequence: TGTGCCAGCAGCTCCACGGTCCCAGATACGCAGTATTTT. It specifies CASSSTVPDTQYF.

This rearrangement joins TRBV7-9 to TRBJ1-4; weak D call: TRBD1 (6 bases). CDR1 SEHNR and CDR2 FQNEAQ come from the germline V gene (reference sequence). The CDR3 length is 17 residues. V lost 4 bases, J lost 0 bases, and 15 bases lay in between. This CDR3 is CASSSNGGAATNEKLFF. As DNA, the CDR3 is TGTGCCAGCAGCTCCAATGGGGGGGCGGCAACTAATGAAAAACTGTTTTTT.

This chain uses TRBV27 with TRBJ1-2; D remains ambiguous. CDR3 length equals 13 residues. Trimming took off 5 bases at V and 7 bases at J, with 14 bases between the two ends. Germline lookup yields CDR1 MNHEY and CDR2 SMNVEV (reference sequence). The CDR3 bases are TGTGCCAGCAGTGGACTTCCCGGCTTTGGCTACACCTTC. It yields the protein CASSGLPGFGYTF.

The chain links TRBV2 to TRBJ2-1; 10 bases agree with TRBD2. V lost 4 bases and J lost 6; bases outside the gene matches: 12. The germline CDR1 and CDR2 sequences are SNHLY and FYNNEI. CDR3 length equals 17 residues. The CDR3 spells CASSVLAGGFGPNEQFF. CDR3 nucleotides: TGTGCCAGCAGTGTTTTAGCGGGAGGATTTGGCCCCAATGAGCAGTTCTTC.

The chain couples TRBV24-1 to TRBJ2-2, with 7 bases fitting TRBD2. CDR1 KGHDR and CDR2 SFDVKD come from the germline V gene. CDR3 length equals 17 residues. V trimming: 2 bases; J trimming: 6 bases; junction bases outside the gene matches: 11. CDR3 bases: TGTGCCACCAGTGATTACGGACTAGGAGTCAATGCCGGGGAGCTGTTTTTT. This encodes CATSDYGLGVNAGELFF.

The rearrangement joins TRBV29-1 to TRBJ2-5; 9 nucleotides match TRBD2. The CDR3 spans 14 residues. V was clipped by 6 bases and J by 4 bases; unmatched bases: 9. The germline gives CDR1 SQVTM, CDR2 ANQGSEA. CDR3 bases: TGCAGCGTCCCAAGTAGCGGGAGAGGAGAGACCCAGTACTTC. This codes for CSVPSSGRGETQYF.

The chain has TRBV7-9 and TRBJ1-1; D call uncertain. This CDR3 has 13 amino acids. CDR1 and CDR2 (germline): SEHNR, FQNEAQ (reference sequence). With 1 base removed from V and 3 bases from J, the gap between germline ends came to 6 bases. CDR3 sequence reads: CASSLDIYTEAFF. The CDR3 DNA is TGTGCCAGCAGCTTAGACATCTACACTGAAGCTTTCTTT.

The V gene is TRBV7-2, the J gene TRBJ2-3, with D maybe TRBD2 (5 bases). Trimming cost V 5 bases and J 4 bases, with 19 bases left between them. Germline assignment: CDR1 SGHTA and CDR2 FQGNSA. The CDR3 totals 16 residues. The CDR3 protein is CASSQEGLRGADTQYF. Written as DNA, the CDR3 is TGTGCCAGCAGCCAAGAGGGCCTTCGGGGAGCAGATACGCAGTATTTT.

The DNA of the CDR3 is TGTGCCACCTTAACATTCGATGGCTACACCTTC. Its translation: CATLTFDGYTF. The chain is built from TRBV6-5 and TRBJ1-2; D remains unclear. The germline V and J ends were trimmed by 10 bases and 6 bases, with 12 bases remaining between them. The CDR3 has 11 residues. Looked up from germline, CDR1 is MNHEY and CDR2 is SVGAGI.

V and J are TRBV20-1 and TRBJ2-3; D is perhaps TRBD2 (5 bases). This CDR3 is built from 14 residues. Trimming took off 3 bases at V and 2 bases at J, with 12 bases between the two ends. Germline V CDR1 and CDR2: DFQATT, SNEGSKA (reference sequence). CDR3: CSASSTGITDTQYF. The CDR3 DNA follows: TGCAGTGCTAGTTCCACGGGGATCACAGATACGCAGTATTTT.

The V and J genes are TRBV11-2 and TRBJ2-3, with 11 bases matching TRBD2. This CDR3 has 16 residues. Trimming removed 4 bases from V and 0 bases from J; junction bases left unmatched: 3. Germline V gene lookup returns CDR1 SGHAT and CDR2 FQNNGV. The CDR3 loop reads CASSSRTSGSTDTQYF. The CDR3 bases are TGTGCCAGCAGCTCAAGGACTAGCGGGAGCACAGATACGCAGTATTTT.

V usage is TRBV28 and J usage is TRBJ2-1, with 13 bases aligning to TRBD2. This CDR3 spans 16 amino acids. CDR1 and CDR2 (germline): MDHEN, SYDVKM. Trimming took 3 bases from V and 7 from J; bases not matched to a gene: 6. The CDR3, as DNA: TGTGCCAGCAGTTTTCCGGGACTAGCGGGACGAAATGAGCAGTTCTTC. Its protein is CASSFPGLAGRNEQFF.

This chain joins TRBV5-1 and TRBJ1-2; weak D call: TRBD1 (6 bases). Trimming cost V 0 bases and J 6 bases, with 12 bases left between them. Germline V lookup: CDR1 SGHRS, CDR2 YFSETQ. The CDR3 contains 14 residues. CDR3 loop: CASSLESQGDGYTF. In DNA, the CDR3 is TGCGCCAGCAGCTTGGAATCACAGGGTGATGGCTACACCTTC.

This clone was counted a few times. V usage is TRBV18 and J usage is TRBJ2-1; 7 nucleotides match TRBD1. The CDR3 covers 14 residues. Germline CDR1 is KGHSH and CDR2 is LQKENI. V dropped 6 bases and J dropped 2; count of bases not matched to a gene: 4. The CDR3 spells CASSAQGTYNEQFF. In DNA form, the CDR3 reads TGTGCCAGCTCCGCACAGGGGACCTACAATGAGCAGTTCTTC.

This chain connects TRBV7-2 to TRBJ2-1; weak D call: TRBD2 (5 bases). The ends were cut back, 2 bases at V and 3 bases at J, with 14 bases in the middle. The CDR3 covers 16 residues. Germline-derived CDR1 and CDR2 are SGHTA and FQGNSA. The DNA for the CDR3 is TGTGCCAGCAGCTTATCGGCGGCGGGCCTCTACAATGAGCAGTTCTTC. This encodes CASSLSAAGLYNEQFF.

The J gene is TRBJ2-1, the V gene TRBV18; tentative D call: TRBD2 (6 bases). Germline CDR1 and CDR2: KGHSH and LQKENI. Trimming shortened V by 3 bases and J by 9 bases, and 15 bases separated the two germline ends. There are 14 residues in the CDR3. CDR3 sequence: CASSPRGAGSEQFF. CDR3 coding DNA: TGTGCCAGCTCACCTAGAGGGGCGGGGAGTGAGCAGTTCTTC.

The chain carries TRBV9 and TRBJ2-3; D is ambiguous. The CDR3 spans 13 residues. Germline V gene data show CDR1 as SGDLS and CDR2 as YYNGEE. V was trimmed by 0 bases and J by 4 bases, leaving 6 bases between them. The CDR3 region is CASSVAGPDTQYF. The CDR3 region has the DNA TGTGCCAGCAGCGTAGCTGGGCCAGATACGCAGTATTTT.

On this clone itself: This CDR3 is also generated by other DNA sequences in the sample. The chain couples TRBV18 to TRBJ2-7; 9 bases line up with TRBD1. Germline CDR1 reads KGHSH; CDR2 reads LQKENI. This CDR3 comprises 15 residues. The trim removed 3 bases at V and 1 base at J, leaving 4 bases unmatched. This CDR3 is CASSPLGTGSYEQYF. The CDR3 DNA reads TGTGCCAGCTCACCCCTCGGGACAGGGTCCTACGAGCAGTACTTC.

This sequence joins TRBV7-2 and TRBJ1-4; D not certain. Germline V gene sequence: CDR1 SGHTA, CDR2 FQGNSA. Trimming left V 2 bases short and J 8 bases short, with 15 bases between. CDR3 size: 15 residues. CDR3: CASSLSGRSHEKLFF. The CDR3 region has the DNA TGTGCCAGCAGCTTATCGGGAAGAAGCCACGAAAAACTGTTTTTT.

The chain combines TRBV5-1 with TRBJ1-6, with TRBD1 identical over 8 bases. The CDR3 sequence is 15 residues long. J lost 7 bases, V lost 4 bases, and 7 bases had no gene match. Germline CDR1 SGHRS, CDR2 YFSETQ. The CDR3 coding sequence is TGCGCCAGCAGCCTTGGGACAGGAGCCAATTCACCCCTCCACTTT. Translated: CASSLGTGANSPLHF.